The 8 T cell receptor beta chains in this list originate from one sample, sequenced in a study of cytomegalovirus exposure and HLA in healthy donors. Both 60 Vbeta primers and 13 Jbeta primers went into the PCR. Produced via immunoSEQ multiplex PCR; TCRdb's table is partial and in-frame only. The repertoire holds 100,000 to 150,000 clones, with more than 60% as singletons. The material sequenced was PBMCs. The receptors were gathered from a middle-aged woman in good health and CMV-seronegative.

This chain joins TRBV19 and TRBJ2-1; 7 bases agree with TRBD2. The V and J ends lost 1 base and 8 bases, in that order; junction bases with no gene match: 5. The CDR3 is made up of 14 amino acids. Germline CDR1 and CDR2: LNHDA and SQIVND (reference sequence). CDR3 sequence: CASSIAGGSYEQFF. CDR3 in DNA: TGTGCCAGTAGTATAGCGGGAGGTTCGTATGAGCAGTTCTTC.

This chain joins TRBV11-3 and TRBJ2-3; 9 positions match TRBD2. The CDR3 totals 17 residues. Germline assignment: CDR1 SGHNT and CDR2 YENEEA. The J segment lost 2 bases and the V segment lost 1 base, leaving 7 bases of the junction unmatched. CDR3 bases: TGTGCCAGCAGCTTAGGATACAGCGGGGGGAACACAGATACGCAGTATTTT. This codes for CASSLGYSGGNTDTQYF.

The chain links TRBV2 to TRBJ1-2; weak D call: TRBD1 (6 bases). CDR1 and CDR2 (germline): SNHLY, FYNNEI. This CDR3 is 13 amino acids long. V was trimmed by 5 bases and J by 4 bases, leaving 11 bases between them. The CDR3 protein is CASSSGVGYGYTF. For the CDR3, the DNA is TGTGCCAGCAGTTCAGGGGTGGGCTATGGCTACACCTTC. Full variable domain (missing parts from reference TRBV2 and TRBJ1-2): EPEVTQTPSHQVTQMGQEVILRCVPISNHLYFYWYRQILGQKVEFLVSFYNNEISEKSEIFDDQFSVERPDGSNFTLKIRSTKLEDSAMYFCASSSGVGYGYTFGSGTRLTVV.

This clone showed up just once. The chain couples TRBV30 to TRBJ2-5; D might be TRBD2 (5 bases). Germline CDR1 GTSNPN, CDR2 SVGIG (reference sequence). This CDR3 contains 11 residues. The V gene lost 7 bases and the J gene lost 5 bases, with 11 bases spanning the gap. The CDR3 protein is CASGLGETQYF. CDR3 DNA sequence: TGTGCCTCCGGACTGGGGGAGACCCAGTACTTC.

This clone showed up just a few times. V gene TRBV6-5 combines with J gene TRBJ2-7; possibly TRBD1 for D (5 bases). CDR3 size: 14 residues. The V end lost 6 bases, the J end lost 3 bases, and 15 bases lay between the germline ends. The germline V gene encodes CDR1 MNHEY and CDR2 SVGAGI. As DNA, the CDR3 is TGTGCCAGCAGCCCGTCGGACATCATCTACGAGCAGTACTTC. It codes for CASSPSDIIYEQYF.

The rearrangement links TRBV15 to TRBJ2-7; D not resolved. This CDR3 contains 15 residues. The V end lost 5 bases, the J end lost 3 bases, and 17 bases lay between the germline ends. Germline V CDR1 and CDR2: LNHNV, YYDKDF (reference sequence). CDR3 in DNA: TGTGCCACCAGCCCCCAATTCCCCAGGAACTACGAGCAGTACTTC. Translating it yields CATSPQFPRNYEQYF. Drawing the rest from reference TRBV15 and TRBJ2-7, the complete variable domain is DAMVIQNPRYQVTQFGKPVTLSCSQTLNHNVMYWYQQKSSQAPKLLFHYYDKDFNNEADTPDNFQSRRPNTSFCFLDIRSPGLGDTAMYLCATSPQFPRNYEQYFGPGTRLTVT.

The chain couples TRBV28 to TRBJ2-7; D is possibly TRBD2 (6 bases). Germline values: CDR1 MDHEN, CDR2 SYDVKM. This CDR3 spans 15 amino acids. Trimming took off 3 bases at V and 3 bases at J, with 15 bases between the two ends. The CDR3 spells CASSFFGGENYEQYF. CDR3 in DNA: TGTGCCAGCAGTTTCTTCGGCGGGGAGAACTACGAGCAGTACTTC.

The rearrangement joins TRBV5-1 to TRBJ2-3; 13 bases are a match to TRBD2. Trimming took 0 bases from V and 4 from J; bases not matched to a gene: 5. The CDR3 spans 17 residues. CDR1 and CDR2 (germline): SGHRS, YFSETQ. The CDR3 DNA reads as TGCGCCAGCAGCTTGGAGCTCGGGACTAGCGGGGCAGATACGCAGTATTTT. It yields the protein CASSLELGTSGADTQYF.